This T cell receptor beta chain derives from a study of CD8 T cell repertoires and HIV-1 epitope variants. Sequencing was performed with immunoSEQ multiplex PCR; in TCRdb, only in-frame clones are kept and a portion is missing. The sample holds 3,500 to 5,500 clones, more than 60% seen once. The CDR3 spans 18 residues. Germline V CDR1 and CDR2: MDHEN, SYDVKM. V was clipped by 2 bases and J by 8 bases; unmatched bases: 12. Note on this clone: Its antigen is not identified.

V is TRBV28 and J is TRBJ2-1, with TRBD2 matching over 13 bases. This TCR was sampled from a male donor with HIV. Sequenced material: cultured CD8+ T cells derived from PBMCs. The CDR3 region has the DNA TGTGCCAGCAGTTTAAGGCTGGGACTAGCGGGGTATCTCGATGAGCAGTTCTTC. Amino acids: CASSLRLGLAGYLDEQFF.